Below, one TCR beta chain is given with its context. Its cognate antigen is unknown. The data derive from a study of Ad26.COV2.S vaccination and SARS-CoV-2 variants. Study information: Each vaccinee took Ad26.COV2.S intramuscularly, once or twice 56 days apart. Study-level results: Recipients of vaccine and of placebo showed similar breadth of their non-spike TCR repertoires. It is possible that the TCR breadth and depth analyses underestimated the total T cell responses.

Data came from immunoSEQ multiplex PCR; TCRdb stores just in-frame clones and leaves some out. The sample shows some 520,000 clones, around 88% of them seen only once. The CDR3 is 14 residues long. V was pared by 4 bases and J by 3 bases, with 6 bases of the junction left unmatched. Germline values: CDR1 SNHLY, CDR2 FYNNEI. Specified treatment: 15 to 20 received Ad26.COV2.S at low or high dose, single or two shots; roughly five received placebo; per-sample allocation not given. On day 63 after the first injection, vaccine and placebo recipients gave samples. Here the sequenced sample was peripheral blood, taken in a trial of Ad26.COV2.S vaccine versus placebo. This receptor was obtained from a person between 18 and 59 years old who received the Ad26.COV2.S COVID-19 vaccine or a placebo. This sequence joins TRBV2 and TRBJ2-7; 7 positions agree with TRBD2. The CDR3 protein is CASSVRRGYYEQYF. The CDR3 region has the DNA TGTGCCAGCAGTGTCCGGCGGGGGTACTACGAGCAGTACTTC.